The 4 T cell receptor beta chains listed next were all sequenced from one sample in a study of identical twins. TCRdb passed the 5' RACE reads through MiXCR, listing each CDR3 protein once. Of fewer than 550,000 distinct CDR3 sequences in the sample, approximately 16% were seen once. This sample also belongs to another study, concerning yellow fever vaccine responses in identical twins.

Sequences were obtained from CD4+ T cells sorted from blood. Source of these receptors: a woman aged 18-29 years in good health.

This clonotype has a count of ten or more. V gene TRBV5-1 combines with J gene TRBJ1-5, with D unclear. V lost 4 bases, J lost 4 bases, and 15 bases lay in between. Per germline, CDR1 SGHRS and CDR2 YFSETQ. The CDR3 sequence is 15 residues long. CDR3 sequence reads: CASSPEAGKNQPQHF. Here the CDR3 DNA reads TGCGCCAGCAGCCCAGAGGCGGGGAAGAATCAGCCCCAGCATTTT.

Only a few counts were recorded for this clonotype. The chain carries TRBV20-1 and TRBJ2-3; D is ambiguous. The CDR3 has 15 amino acids. CDR1 DFQATT and CDR2 SNEGSKA come from the germline V gene (reference sequence). V was clipped by 4 bases and J by 6 bases, with 20 bases between them. CDR3: CSATLILTRLDTQYF. The CDR3 DNA follows: TGCAGTGCTACGCTCATCTTGACCCGGTTGGATACGCAGTATTTT.

The rearrangement uses TRBV6-1 and TRBJ2-1, with a tentative D call TRBD1 (5 bases). Germline loops: CDR1 MNHNS, CDR2 SASEGT. V was shortened by 6 bases and J by 0 bases, with 9 bases between the two germline ends. There are 14 residues in the CDR3. CDR3 sequence: CASSETVSYNEQFF. The CDR3 DNA is TGTGCCAGCAGCGAGACAGTCTCCTACAATGAGCAGTTCTTC.

This clonotype was detected ten times or more. CDR3 sequence reads: CSAVTSGSVFSYNEQFF. CDR3 DNA: TGCAGTGCTGTGACTAGCGGGAGCGTTTTCTCCTACAATGAGCAGTTCTTC. The chain is built from TRBV20-1 and TRBJ2-1; 12 positions match TRBD2. The CDR3 spans 17 residues. The V gene end was trimmed by 5 bases and the J gene end by 0 bases; junction bases not matched to a gene: 8. The germline V gene has CDR1 DFQATT and CDR2 SNEGSKA (reference sequence).